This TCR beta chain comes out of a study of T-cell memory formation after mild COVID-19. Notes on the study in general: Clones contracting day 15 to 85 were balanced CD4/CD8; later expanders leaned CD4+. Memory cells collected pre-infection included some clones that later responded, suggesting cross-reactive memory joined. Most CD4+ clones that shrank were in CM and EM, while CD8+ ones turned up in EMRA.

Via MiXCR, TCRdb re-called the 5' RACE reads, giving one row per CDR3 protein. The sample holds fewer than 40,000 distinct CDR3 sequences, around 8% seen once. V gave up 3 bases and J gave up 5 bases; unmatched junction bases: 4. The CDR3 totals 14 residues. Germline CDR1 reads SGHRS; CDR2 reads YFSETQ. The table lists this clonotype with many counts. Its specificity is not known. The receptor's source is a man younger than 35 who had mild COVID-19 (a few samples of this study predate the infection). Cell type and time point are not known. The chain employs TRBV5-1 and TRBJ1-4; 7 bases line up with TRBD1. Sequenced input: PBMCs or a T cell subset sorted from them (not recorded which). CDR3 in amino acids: CASSSGTVNEKLFF. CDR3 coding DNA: TGCGCCAGCAGCTCCGGGACAGTAAATGAAAAACTGTTTTTT.